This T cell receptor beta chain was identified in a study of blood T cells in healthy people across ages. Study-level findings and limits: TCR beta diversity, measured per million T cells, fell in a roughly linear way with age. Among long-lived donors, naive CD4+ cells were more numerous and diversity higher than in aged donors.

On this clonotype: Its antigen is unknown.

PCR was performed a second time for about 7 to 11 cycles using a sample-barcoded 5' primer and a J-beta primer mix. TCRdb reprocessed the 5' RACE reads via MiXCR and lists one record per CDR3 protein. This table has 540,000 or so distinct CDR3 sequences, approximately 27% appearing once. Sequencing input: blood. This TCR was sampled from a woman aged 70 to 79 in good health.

The CDR3 DNA follows: TGTGCCAGCAGTGAAGGGGGGGTTCAGTTCTTC. It encodes CASSEGGVQFF. This chain connects TRBV6-1 to TRBJ2-5; D is perhaps TRBD2 (6 bases). Gene TRBJ2-1 matches the end of the DNA better, so the J call may be wrong. CDR1 MNHNS and CDR2 SASEGT come from the germline V gene. This CDR3 has 11 amino acids.